The clone carrying this T cell receptor (beta chain) was seen a few times. Its specificity is not known. With a J-beta primer mix and a sample-barcoded 5' primer, a second PCR ran about 7 to 12 cycles. A tag from a template-switch adaptor with 12 random nucleotides marked each cDNA molecule. TCRdb processed the 5' RACE reads anew with MiXCR; each CDR3 protein has one entry. The repertoire holds 980,000 or so distinct CDR3 sequences, about 44% seen once, with roughly 12% in the top ten. PBMCs, at least 6.5 million per sample, were isolated. Extractions gave at least 5.5 micrograms of total RNA per sample. The sample comes from a study of blood T cells in healthy people across ages. Findings and caveats of the study: Aged donors had fewer naive CD4+ cells and lower diversity than long-lived donors.

The sequenced material came from blood. The sequence derives from a man aged 30 to 39 in good health.

The CDR3 DNA sequence: TGTGCCAGCAGTTCGGGGTTCGCGAGCGAGCAGTACTTC. The encoded protein is CASSSGFASEQYF. V usage is TRBV25-1 and J usage is TRBJ2-7; weak D call: TRBD2 (5 bases). The CDR3 has 13 amino acids. Germline V gene lookup returns CDR1 MGHDK and CDR2 SYGVNS. V was pared by 5 bases and J by 6 bases, with 14 bases between.